This is a list of T cell receptor beta chains from one sample in a study of control samples from healthy donors and cancer patients. Assay: immunoSEQ multiplex PCR; the TCRdb copy retains only in-frame clones and omits some. The sample consists of 130,000 to 150,000 clones, under 95% of them appearing once. Sequencing was performed on blood. These receptors originate from a man younger than 35 in good health. The CDR3 runs from the conserved cysteine through the conserved F or W. The order of the fields is clone size, V gene, D gene, J gene, CDR3 DNA, CDR3 protein. The D gene is left open where the match is weak. Only part of the rows carry a size: once, few, many, or a class if the clone is expanded.

NA	TRBV6-2/TRBV6-3	NA	TRBJ2-1	TGTGCCAGCAGTGCATCAAACAGGGATGAGCAGTTCTTC	CASSASNRDEQFF
NA	TRBV4-2	TRBD1	TRBJ1-2	TGTGCCAGCAGCCAACCAGAGACAGGGGGCCTGTATGGCTACACCTTC	CASSQPETGGLYGYTF
NA	TRBV2	TRBD1	TRBJ1-5	TGTGCCAGCGTCGACAGGGGAGGTCAGCCCCAGCATTTT	CASVDRGGQPQHF
NA	TRBV21-1	NA	TRBJ2-7	TGTGCCAGCTTCCGGGACGTTTGGTACGAGCAGTACTTC	CASFRDVWYEQYF
NA	TRBV4-3	TRBD2	TRBJ2-1	TGCGCCAGCAGCCCGAGTCGTGGGGGGGAGGGCCATGGAGATGAGCAGTTCTTC	CASSPSRGGEGHGDEQFF
few	TRBV4-1	NA	TRBJ2-2	TGCGCCAGCTCGAGGGACCCTATCACCGGGGAGCTGTTTTTT	CASSRDPITGELFF
NA	TRBV2	TRBD1	TRBJ1-2	TGTGCCAGCATCACCGGGACAGGGGGCGACTTGGACGGCTACACCTTC	CASITGTGGDLDGYTF
NA	TRBV5-5	TRBD1	TRBJ2-7	TGTGCCAGCAGCTTGGGGCCATTACAGGGGTTATACGAGCAGTACTTC	CASSLGPLQGLYEQYF
NA	TRBV10-2	TRBD1	TRBJ1-5	TGCGCCAGCACCGACAGGGCTAGCAATCAGCCCCAGCATTTT	CASTDRASNQPQHF
NA	TRBV7-3	NA	TRBJ2-2	TGTGCCAGCAGCTTACTCCGCACCGGGGAGCTGTTTTTT	CASSLLRTGELFF
NA	TRBV4-3	NA	TRBJ2-3	TGCGCCAGCAGCCAGACGCACGGCCCTTGGGATACGCAGTATTTT	CASSQTHGPWDTQYF
NA	TRBV7-9	NA	TRBJ1-2	TGTGCCAGCAGCTATAATGGGGCGACAGTGATCTTC	CASSYNGATVIF
NA	TRBV4-2	NA	TRBJ2-3	TGTGCCAGCAGCCAAGAAGGCGGGAGCACAGATACGCAGTATTTT	CASSQEGGSTDTQYF
NA	TRBV24-1	NA	TRBJ1-2	TGTGCCACCAGTGACCTGAGCCAGAACTATGGCTACACCTTC	CATSDLSQNYGYTF
NA	TRBV20-1	TRBD2	TRBJ2-5	TGCAGTGCTAGTACCGGGAGGGAGACCCAGTACTTC	CSASTGRETQYF
NA	TRBV28	TRBD2	TRBJ2-4	TGTGCCAGCAGTTTATCTTCGGCGGGAGTTAACATTCAGTACTTC	CASSLSSAGVNIQYF
NA	TRBV6-6	NA	TRBJ2-3	TGTGCCAGCACTGTCGGGGTTAGCACAGATACGCAGTATTTT	CASTVGVSTDTQYF
NA	TRBV7-9	TRBD2	TRBJ2-3	TGTGCCAGCAGCAGATTTAGCGGGGGGCCTTCTAGCACAGATACGCAGTATTTT	CASSRFSGGPSSTDTQYF
NA	TRBV4-1	NA	TRBJ2-2	TGCGCCAGCAGCCAAGATTACCCTTGGGGTGATGTTACCGGGGAGCTGTTTTTT	CASSQDYPWGDVTGELFF
NA	TRBV5-1	NA	TRBJ2-1	TGCGCCAGCAAGATGGGTTTGGAGCAGTTCTTC	CASKMGLEQFF
few	TRBV6-5	NA	TRBJ1-2	TGTGCCAGCAGTTGGTCTGACGGCTATGGCTACACCTTC	CASSWSDGYGYTF
NA	TRBV7-8	TRBD2	TRBJ2-4	TGTGCCAGCAGCTTCTTAGGGGAGGGCGGTATTCAGTACTTC	CASSFLGEGGIQYF
NA	TRBV4-2	NA	TRBJ1-2	TGTGCCAGCAGCCAAGGTACGGGAAACTATGGCTACACCTTC	CASSQGTGNYGYTF
NA	TRBV20-1	NA	TRBJ1-2	TGCAGTGCTAGTCGGGCAGGATTTAACTATGGCTACACCTTC	CSASRAGFNYGYTF
NA	TRBV4-2	TRBD1	TRBJ2-7	TGTGCCAGCAGCCAAGTCCCAGACAGGGAAAGCAACGAGCAGTACTTC	CASSQVPDRESNEQYF
NA	TRBV30	NA	TRBJ2-3	TGTGCCTGGAGACACGGCCCCACAGATACGCAGTATTTT	CAWRHGPTDTQYF
NA	TRBV27	NA	TRBJ2-1	TGTGCCAGCAGTTTTGGGCGAGGCAATGAGCAGTTCTTC	CASSFGRGNEQFF
NA	TRBV7-8	NA	TRBJ1-5	TGTGCCAGCAGCAACCCCTCCAATTATCAGCCCCAGCATTTT	CASSNPSNYQPQHF
NA	TRBV2	NA	TRBJ1-5	TGTGCCAGCAGTGAATCGGTCCAGGGCCAGCCCCAGCATTTT	CASSESVQGQPQHF
NA	TRBV30	TRBD1	TRBJ1-4	TGTGCCTCGGGACAGGAGACAACTAATGAAAAACTGTTTTTT	CASGQETTNEKLFF
NA	TRBV12-3/TRBV12-4	NA	TRBJ1-1	TGTGCCAGCAGTTTTAACAGGATCACTGAAGCTTTCTTT	CASSFNRITEAFF
NA	TRBV9	NA	TRBJ1-1	TGTGCCAGCAGCGTAGGGGCAGGGTCGGGCACTGAAGCTTTCTTT	CASSVGAGSGTEAFF
few	TRBV14	NA	TRBJ1-1	TGTGCCAGCAGCCTTATGCTGGACACTGAAGCTTTCTTT	CASSLMLDTEAFF
NA	TRBV30	NA	TRBJ2-7	TGTGCCTGGAGTGACCCCCCACGGGGGCGAATCTACGAGCAGTACTTC	CAWSDPPRGRIYEQYF
NA	TRBV6-5	NA	TRBJ1-6	TGTGCCAGCAGCCGGGACTCCTTTAATTCACCCCTCCACTTT	CASSRDSFNSPLHF
NA	TRBV2	TRBD1	TRBJ1-6	TGTGCCAGTTCTCCACCCGAGACAGGGGTTGATAATTCACCCCTCCACTTT	CASSPPETGVDNSPLHF
NA	TRBV5-1	NA	TRBJ2-7	TGCGCCAGCAGCTTGGCCGGGACGCTTGCTGTTCTGGAGCAGTACTTC	CASSLAGTLAVLEQYF
NA	TRBV19	NA	TRBJ1-5	TGTGCCAGTAGTATGTCCGGGGGTAACAATCAGCCCCAGCATTTT	CASSMSGGNNQPQHF
NA	TRBV5-6	NA	TRBJ1-1	TGTGCCAGCACCTCATGGGGCTACGGGGGCACTGAAGCTTTCTTT	CASTSWGYGGTEAFF
NA	TRBV7-2	NA	TRBJ2-7	TGTGCCAGCAGCCCCCTCGACCTTTCCTACGAGCAGTACTTC	CASSPLDLSYEQYF
NA	TRBV3-1/TRBV3-2	NA	TRBJ2-3	TGTGCCAGCAGCCAAGATCCCGGTTTCACAGATACGCAGTATTTT	CASSQDPGFTDTQYF
NA	TRBV28	TRBD2	TRBJ2-7	TGTGCCAGCAGTTTCCGATTCGTGGGTGGGGCTAGCGGGAGGGTTTACGAGCAGTACTTC	CASSFRFVGGASGRVYEQYF